What follows are 30 T cell receptor beta chains derived from one specimen sequenced in a study of CD8+ T cells in alopecia areata. Treatment indicated: oral pan-JAK inhibitor, 5-10 mg twice daily. cDNA serving as the sequencing template came from extracted, reverse transcribed RNA. The data were produced by immunoSEQ multiplex PCR, yet TCRdb's version contains in-frame clones alone and is incomplete. The sample shows 200,000 to 250,000 clones, 50% to 75% of them seen only once. This specimen was CD4+ T cells sorted from blood, taken at week 4, from a patient treated with tofacitinib. These TCRs come from a human donor with alopecia areata.

The rearrangement joins TRBV15 to TRBJ2-5; 11 bases align to TRBD1. CDR1 LNHNV and CDR2 YYDKDF come from the germline V gene (reference sequence). V shed 9 bases and J 5 bases; nucleotides not matched to a gene: 5. This CDR3 has 13 residues. The CDR3: CATGQGERETQYF. The CDR3 region has the DNA TGTGCCACGGGACAGGGGGAGAGGGAGACCCAGTACTTC.

This clone was detected a few times. This sequence joins TRBV27 and TRBJ2-7; TRBD1 is a possible D gene (5 bases). This CDR3 comprises 12 residues. CDR1 MNHEY and CDR2 SMNVEV come from the germline V gene (reference sequence). V was shortened by 7 bases and J by 2 bases, with 9 bases between the two germline ends. CDR3 sequence (DNA): TGTGCCAGCACTACAGGCCCCTACGAGCAGTACTTC. It yields the protein CASTTGPYEQYF.

J is TRBJ2-5 and V is TRBV29-1, with unresolved D. From germline, CDR1 is SQVTM and CDR2 ANQGSEA. V was clipped by 7 bases and J by 3 bases, with 6 bases between them. This CDR3 is built from 10 residues. CDR3 sequence reads: CSGAEETQYF. The DNA for the CDR3 is TGCAGCGGGGCAGAAGAGACCCAGTACTTC.

This chain connects TRBV19 to TRBJ1-2, with D possibly being TRBD1 (6 bases). Deletions cut 1 base from V and 8 bases from J, with 14 bases between. This CDR3 spans 14 amino acids. Looked up from germline, CDR1 is LNHDA and CDR2 is SQIVND (reference sequence). Here the CDR3 reads CASSIAPGARGYTF. The DNA of the CDR3 is TGTGCCAGTAGTATAGCCCCGGGGGCCCGGGGCTACACCTTC.

The chain uses TRBV10-3 and TRBJ2-3; TRBD2 matches 7 bases. Germline V gives CDR1 ENHRY, CDR2 SYGVKD. The CDR3 consists of 14 residues. V trimming: 4 bases; J trimming: 4 bases; junction bases outside the gene matches: 5. The CDR3 region is CAISAGLVADTQYF. The CDR3 region has the DNA TGTGCCATCAGTGCCGGACTAGTTGCAGATACGCAGTATTTT.

The CDR3 loop reads CASSSAGTKHNSPLHF. CDR3 bases: TGCGCCAGCAGCTCAGCCGGGACTAAGCATAATTCACCCCTCCACTTT. V and J are TRBV5-1 and TRBJ1-6; a weak D match, TRBD1 (5 bases). The CDR3 runs 16 residues. V was trimmed by 3 bases and J by 5 bases, leaving 15 bases between them. CDR1 SGHRS and CDR2 YFSETQ come from the germline V gene.

The chain employs TRBV6-1 and TRBJ2-7, with D perhaps given as TRBD1 or TRBD2 (5 bases each). The CDR3 is 14 residues long. V was cut by 1 base and J by 7 bases, with 14 bases left in between. CDR1 is MNHNS and CDR2 is SASEGT in the germline V gene. The CDR3 sequence is CASSEVRDGAEQYF. DNA for the CDR3: TGTGCCAGCAGTGAAGTGAGGGACGGAGCGGAGCAGTACTTC.

The CDR3 coding sequence is TGCGCCAGCAGCACCACTAGCGGGGGATTCATAGATACGCAGTATTTT. This encodes CASSTTSGGFIDTQYF. The chain uses TRBV5-1 and TRBJ2-3, with 11 positions matching TRBD2. The CDR3 has 16 amino acids. Germline V gives CDR1 SGHRS, CDR2 YFSETQ. J was trimmed by 5 bases and V by 4 bases; bases with no gene match: 9.

The J gene is TRBJ1-5, the V gene TRBV5-6, with D unresolved. Germline CDR1 is SGHDT and CDR2 is YYEEEE. Trimming removed 4 bases at V and 1 base at J, with 9 bases between. This CDR3 region has 14 residues. CDR3 sequence (DNA): TGTGCCAGCAGCCCCCGCGCGAGCAATCAGCCCCAGCATTTT. The encoded protein is CASSPRASNQPQHF.

This clone has a handful of counts. The J gene is TRBJ2-7, the V gene TRBV19, with a weak D call TRBD2 (6 bases). The germline V gene encodes CDR1 LNHDA and CDR2 SQIVND (reference sequence). This CDR3 has 15 amino acids. The V gene lost 4 bases and the J gene lost 2 bases, with 15 bases spanning the gap. In DNA, the CDR3 is TGTGCCAGTAGTAGCGGGACGGCGGCAACCTACGAGCAGTACTTC. Translating gives CASSSGTAATYEQYF.

The rearrangement links TRBV11-2 to TRBJ2-7; D possibly uses TRBD1 or TRBD2 (6 bases each). V lost 5 bases to trimming and J lost 7 bases, with 12 bases between them. The CDR3 totals 12 residues. The germline V gene encodes CDR1 SGHAT and CDR2 FQNNGV. The CDR3 nucleotides read TGTGCCAGCAGCGCGACTAGGGGGGAGCAGTACTTC. Protein sequence: CASSATRGEQYF. Complete variable domain (other parts from reference TRBV11-2 and TRBJ2-7): EAGVAQSPRYKIIEKRQSVAFWCNPISGHATLYWYQQILGQGPKLLIQFQNNGVVDDSQLPKDRFSAERLKGVDSTLKIQPAKLEDSAVYLCASSATRGEQYFGPGTRLTVT.

Concerning this clone itself: Other DNA sequences in this specimen translate into the identical CDR3. The rearrangement links TRBV5-1 to TRBJ1-1, with D hard to call. Trimming left V 0 bases short and J 1 base short, with 7 bases between. CDR1 and CDR2 (germline): SGHRS, YFSETQ. The CDR3 totals 14 residues. CDR3 coding DNA: TGCGCCAGCAGCTTGGGCCAGACGAACACTGAAGCTTTCTTT. Protein sequence: CASSLGQTNTEAFF.

The V call is TRBV27, the J call TRBJ2-7, with D maybe TRBD1 (6 bases). The V gene's germline CDR1 is MNHEY and CDR2 SMNVEV (reference sequence). Trimming took 8 bases from V and 3 from J, leaving 17 bases between them. The length of the CDR3 is 14 residues. CDR3 loop: CASSLRQVGYEQYF. The CDR3 DNA follows: TGTGCCAGCTCCCTACGACAGGTGGGCTACGAGCAGTACTTC.

This chain connects TRBV5-1 to TRBJ2-3, with D uncertain. Between the trimmed V and J ends, which lost 4 bases and 5 bases, there was a span of 11 bases. This CDR3 is built from 13 residues. Germline lookup yields CDR1 SGHRS and CDR2 YFSETQ. Written as DNA, the CDR3 is TGCGCCAGCAGCATGAGACCCCGAGATACGCAGTATTTT. This codes for CASSMRPRDTQYF.

This clone was detected a few times. The V gene is TRBV29-1, the J gene TRBJ2-3; 9 bases agree with TRBD2. With 1 base clipped from V and 4 bases from J, the junction kept 6 bases outside the gene matches. This CDR3 is built from 15 residues. In germline, CDR1 is SQVTM, CDR2 ANQGSEA. The CDR3 region is CSVEGAGGPADTQYF. The DNA for the CDR3 is TGCAGCGTTGAAGGGGCGGGGGGGCCTGCAGATACGCAGTATTTT.

The chain combines TRBV27 with TRBJ2-3, with D perhaps given as TRBD1 or TRBD2 (6 bases each). The CDR3 consists of 12 residues. Trimming took 8 bases from V and 2 from J, leaving 8 bases between them. Germline CDR1 reads MNHEY; CDR2 reads SMNVEV (reference sequence). The CDR3 here is CASGGLTDTQYF. The CDR3 DNA reads as TGTGCCAGCGGGGGGCTCACAGATACGCAGTATTTT.

V and J are TRBV30 and TRBJ2-7, with 7 bases lining up with TRBD2. The CDR3 is 16 residues long. V lost 2 bases, J lost 7 bases, and 17 bases stayed unmatched. CDR1 GTSNPN and CDR2 SVGIG come from the germline V gene (reference sequence). CDR3 protein: CAWSRGVGTTGGEQYF. CDR3 DNA sequence: TGTGCCTGGAGTCGGGGGGTTGGGACTACCGGTGGGGAGCAGTACTTC.

The chain carries TRBV2 and TRBJ2-5; D may be TRBD2 (6 bases). The ends were cut back, 0 bases at V and 4 bases at J, with 6 bases in the middle. The germline V gene has CDR1 SNHLY and CDR2 FYNNEI. CDR3 length: 13 residues. The chain's CDR3 is CASSEAEGETQYF. The CDR3 DNA is TGTGCCAGCAGTGAAGCGGAGGGAGAGACCCAGTACTTC.

Only a few counts were recorded for this clone. The rearrangement links TRBV30 to TRBJ2-2; D gene ambiguous. Germline V gene sequence: CDR1 GTSNPN, CDR2 SVGIG (reference sequence). V lost 7 bases, J lost 3 bases, and 18 bases lay in between. This CDR3 region has 15 residues. The CDR3 spells CAYTALTTHTGELFF. The CDR3 coding sequence is TGTGCCTACACCGCCTTAACGACTCACACCGGGGAGCTGTTTTTT.

Only one count was recorded for this clone. V and J are TRBV30 and TRBJ2-2; TRBD2 might be the D (6 bases). The CDR3 is made up of 14 amino acids. V was shortened by 2 bases and J by 5 bases, with 12 bases between the two germline ends. Germline V CDR1 and CDR2: GTSNPN, SVGIG (reference sequence). This CDR3 is CAWSTGLRTGELFF. CDR3 DNA: TGTGCCTGGAGTACGGGACTGAGGACCGGGGAGCTGTTTTTT.

The V and J genes are TRBV30 and TRBJ1-1; D unclear. Germline CDR1 is GTSNPN and CDR2 is SVGIG (reference sequence). This CDR3 contains 12 residues. V was shortened by 2 bases and J by 7 bases, with 11 bases between the two germline ends. This CDR3 is CAWSRKRSEAFF. DNA for the CDR3: TGTGCCTGGAGTCGGAAAAGAAGTGAAGCTTTCTTT.

The genes are TRBV2 and TRBJ1-1; D is uncertain. This CDR3 region has 12 residues. V was trimmed by 4 bases and J by 11 bases, leaving 14 bases between them. From germline, CDR1 is SNHLY and CDR2 FYNNEI. The CDR3 here is CASSVGRPGAFF. CDR3 DNA sequence: TGTGCCAGCAGTGTCGGACGGCCTGGGGCTTTCTTT.

This clone was seen a handful of times. The chain joins TRBV7-2 to TRBJ2-5, with a possible D match to TRBD2 (5 bases). The germline gives CDR1 SGHTA, CDR2 FQGNSA. This CDR3 is built from 13 residues. The V and J ends lost 4 bases and 5 bases respectively, with 11 bases between them. DNA of the CDR3: TGTGCCAGCAGCTACCAGACGGGGGAGACCCAGTACTTC. Translation: CASSYQTGETQYF.

The rearrangement uses TRBV4-3 and TRBJ1-2; TRBD1 matches 9 bases. The germline V gene encodes CDR1 LGHNA and CDR2 YSLEER. V lost 4 bases and J lost 4; bases outside the gene matches: 7. CDR3 length equals 15 residues. CDR3 sequence (DNA): TGCGCCAGCAGCCTCATCCCGGGACAGGGCTATGGCTACACCTTC. Translated, it gives CASSLIPGQGYGYTF.

V is TRBV7-2 and J is TRBJ1-5, with a weak D call TRBD1 (5 bases). Germline values: CDR1 SGHTA, CDR2 FQGNSA. Trimming took off 6 bases at V and 2 bases at J, with 11 bases between the two ends. CDR3 length: 14 residues. The CDR3 loop is CASSPTGGNQPQHF. DNA of the CDR3: TGTGCCAGCAGTCCTACAGGAGGCAATCAGCCCCAGCATTTT.

The chain employs TRBV5-6 and TRBJ2-1; D gene uncertain. Germline V gene data show CDR1 as SGHDT and CDR2 as YYEEEE. This CDR3 comprises 11 residues. The ends were cut back, 1 base at V and 8 bases at J, with 4 bases in the middle. CDR3 nucleotide sequence: TGTGCCAGCAGCTTGCTCTATGAGCAGTTCTTC. Residues: CASSLLYEQFF.

V is TRBV25-1 and J is TRBJ2-2, with 9 bases fitting TRBD1. Trimming removed 5 bases from V and 6 bases from J; junction bases left unmatched: 4. The CDR3 has 14 residues. Germline lookup yields CDR1 MGHDK and CDR2 SYGVNS. In DNA form, the CDR3 reads TGTGCCAGCAGTCAACGGACAGGGGCCGGGGAGCTGTTTTTT. Protein: CASSQRTGAGELFF. The whole variable domain, remainder taken from reference TRBV25-1 and TRBJ2-2, is EADIYQTPRYLVIGTGKKITLECSQTMGHDKMYWYQQDPGMELHLIHYSYGVNSTEKGDLSSESTVSRIRTEHFPLTLESARPSHTSQYLCASSQRTGAGELFFGEGSRLTVL.

This clone was counted once. The chain carries TRBV29-1 and TRBJ2-4, with 7 bases identical to TRBD1. This CDR3 is 15 amino acids long. Germline CDR1 is SQVTM and CDR2 is ANQGSEA. The trim removed 5 bases at V and 0 bases at J, leaving 7 bases unmatched. CDR3 nucleotide sequence: TGCAGCGTTACCGGGACAGCCTCAGCCAAAAACATTCAGTACTTC. It translates to CSVTGTASAKNIQYF.

The chain combines TRBV2 with TRBJ1-2, with 8 positions matching TRBD1. CDR1 is SNHLY and CDR2 is FYNNEI in the germline V gene. V trimming: 5 bases; J trimming: 4 bases; junction bases outside the gene matches: 15. The CDR3 contains 17 residues. The CDR3 reads CASSPTGAFSVSYGYTF. The CDR3 nucleotides read TGTGCCAGCAGTCCGACAGGGGCCTTTTCTGTCTCCTATGGCTACACCTTC.

The chain uses TRBV5-4 and TRBJ2-5; D unclear. The CDR3 has 12 residues. CDR1 and CDR2 from the germline V gene are SGHNT and YYREEE (reference sequence). V was trimmed by 0 bases and J by 5 bases, leaving 5 bases between them. The CDR3 protein is CASSLGEETQYF. CDR3 DNA: TGTGCCAGCAGCTTGGGAGAGGAGACCCAGTACTTC.